The following is a T cell receptor beta chain sequence with its context. Its antigen has not been determined. The CDR3 numbers 15 residues from cysteine through phenylalanine. Only the protein is on record. This sample was included in a study of monozygotic twins with inflammatory bowel disease (dated by TCRdb to between 2017 and 2020). General notes on the study: In total, around 28 monozygotic twin pairs made up the full study: 19 Danish pairs, all IBD-discordant, plus nine German pairs, of which four were IBD-concordant and five were IBD-discordant. The search for disease-associated traits relied mainly on comparing IBD patients with their genetically identical healthy co-twins within discordant pairs. Each individual had, on average, about 151 000 unique TCRalpha sequences and 181 000 unique TCRbeta sequences available for analysis.

A roughly 2.4 ml peripheral blood sample was drawn into PAXgene tubes per donor and stored at -80°C. Without any T cell sorting, total RNA was extracted from whole blood using the PAXgene blood miRNA kit on an automated QIAcube. Peripheral blood from monozygotic twin pairs who were concordant or discordant for inflammatory bowel disease underwent deep TCRalpha and TCRbeta repertoire profiling using unique molecular barcoding. Smoking habits were recorded for all twin pairs, and each individual was classified as a current, former or never smoker. The library was made by 5' RACE. For each TCR library, approximately 3,700 ng of total RNA was used. For each sample, cDNA was synthesized in eight separate reactions using SMARTScribe reverse transcriptase. During cDNA synthesis, template switching introduced unique molecular identifiers that contained a 6-nucleotide sample barcode. TCRalpha and TCRbeta cDNA was amplified in two nested PCRs of about 17 and 10 cycles, and bead purification was carried out after each PCR. Before amplification, the cDNA was both treated with uracil DNA-glycosylase and purified with the QIAquick PCR purification kit. The second PCR was the step at which Illumina TruSeq-compatible adapters and sample-specific barcodes were added. TapeStation and Qubit were used to check library quality and concentration, and around 4.7 ng of each library was pooled. The pooled libraries were sequenced with 2 x 100 bp reads and custom sequencing primers on an Illumina HiSeq2500 single-index Rapid Run. The paper's processing steps were these. MiGEC version 1.2.6 was used for UMI-based consensus assembly, which corrected PCR and sequencing errors. MiXCR version 2.1.1 handled V(D)J alignment, clonotype assembly and CDR3 extraction. Gene usage, clonotype sharing and MAIT/NKT TCR abundance were normalised by analysing the top 1000, 10 000 and 20 000 clonotypes per sample. Diversity was computed as the inverse Simpson index with the vegan R package after downsampling to 27 000 UMIs. Paired Mann-Whitney U tests on discordant twin pairs were used, with Benjamini-Hochberg multiple-testing correction. TCRdb reprocessed the reads into one record per CDR3 protein sequence, lacking DNA. The V and J calls come from TCRdb's annotation, not from the publication. The sample's records list some 210,000 distinct CDR3 sequences. The ten largest clones capture approximately 1.6% of the sample.

What the authors observed across the whole study: Compared with healthy twins, IBD patients shared fewer clonotypes with other individuals, and the difference was most pronounced in patients with signs of disease activity. Repertoire similarity did not differ between concordant and discordant twins, which could be due to limited statistical power. No single strong signal or clonotype linked to IBD turned up in the results, so the idea that one exists was not supported. Background noise and inter-individual variability may have been introduced into the repertoires by the differing immunosuppressive treatments among patients. The analysis was unable to tell different T cell subtypes apart. IBD patients had lower TCRbeta repertoire diversity, measured by the inverse Simpson index, than their healthy co-twins.

In this chain, TRBV12-3 or TRBV12-4 is recombined with TRBJ2-1. This receptor was obtained from a human donor with ulcerative colitis or Crohn's disease, or a healthy co-twin of an affected twin (not recorded which). Sequences were obtained from blood. The CDR3 region: CASSPEVLGYNEQFF.